Listed here is a single T cell receptor (beta chain). Its antigen is currently not known. No much larger clone is present one base from it, and per-base qualities are unavailable. TCRbeta CDR3 regions were amplified from genomic DNA using the immunoSEQ Assay, a bias-controlled multiplex PCR. The authors' analysis ran thus. The number of nucleated cells in each sample was estimated from the amplification of reference gene primers within the assay. Sequence reads were collapsed and filtered to measure the absolute abundance of every unique TCRbeta CDR3 rearrangement. For each sample, productive Simpson clonality was calculated as the square root of Simpson's diversity index across productive rearrangements. TCRdb carries this immuneACCESS record with in-frame sequences only. Its versions omit some clonotypes, under half of them owing to an unresolved V gene in the studies checked, with the rest unexplained. The DNA gave D and trimming, while V, J and clone size come from that table. Counted in this sample were more than 300,000 clones; about 93% of them appeared once. Of the sample, roughly 3.3% is held by the ten largest clones.

This sample is drawn from a study of blood T cell repertoires in COVID-19 (dated by TCRdb to 2020 to 2021). Context from the whole study: Collaborator samples came from the United States, Italy and Spain and covered acute and convalescent phases of COVID-19. The prospective study material was composed of cDNA or gDNA derived from T cells, B-cell-depleted T cells, or PBMCs. Subjects who had been exposed to COVID-19, were actively infected with it, or had recovered from it provided the deeply sampled blood TCRbeta repertoires that made up the dataset. A freely available public database, intended as a resource for researchers studying the immune response to SARS-CoV-2, is where the repertoires were released. Samples came from the ongoing ImmuneRACE study (first 160 participants) plus 1,254 subjects from 6 global collaborators. Sample metadata almost always included a de-identified subject ID, COVID-19 status, age in years and sex. HLA class I and class II types, where available, came from metadata supplied by the sample provider rather than from assay-based typing.

General conclusions and limits of the study: The amount of clinical and demographic metadata varied by source and participant and was provided uncurated.

Another Seattle source contributed samples from volunteer blood donors who had recovered from COVID-19. Each collaborating institution followed its own protocols to collect whole blood in K2EDTA tubes. For TCRbeta analysis, collaborators shipped samples in one of three forms: frozen whole blood, isolated PBMCs, or DNA extracted from either of those sample types. CDR1 and CDR2 (KGHSH, LQKENI) derive from the germline V gene. The V end gives up 5 bases and the J end 5 bases, leaving 9 bases in the junction not matched to a gene. From the cysteine through the phenylalanine, the CDR3 covers 15 amino acids. Only the CDR3 part of the read is kept: 45 bases, read in frame from the first base.

This sequence originates from a woman under 30 who had recovered from COVID-19. The specimen was peripheral blood. The chain couples TRBV18 to TRBJ1-2, and TRBD1 matches 9 of the central bases. In nucleotide form, the sequence is TGTGCCAGCTCATCCAGGGACAGGGCAGAGTATGGCTACACCTTC. This translates into CASSSRDRAEYGYTF.